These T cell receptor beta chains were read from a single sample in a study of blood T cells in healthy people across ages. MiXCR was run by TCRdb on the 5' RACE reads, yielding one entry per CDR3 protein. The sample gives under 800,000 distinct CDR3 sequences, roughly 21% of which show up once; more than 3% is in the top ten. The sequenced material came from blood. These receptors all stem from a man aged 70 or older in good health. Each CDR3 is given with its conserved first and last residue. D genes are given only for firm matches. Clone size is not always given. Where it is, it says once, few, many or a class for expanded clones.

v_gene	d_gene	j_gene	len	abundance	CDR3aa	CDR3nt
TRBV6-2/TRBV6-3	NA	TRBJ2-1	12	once	CASSFFPNEQFF	TGTGCCAGCAGTTTTTTCCCAAATGAGCAGTTCTTC
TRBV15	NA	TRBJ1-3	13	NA	CATRADSGNTIYF	TGTGCCACCAGGGCGGACTCTGGAAACACCATATATTTT
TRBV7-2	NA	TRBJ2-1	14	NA	CASSLYGPRDEQFF	TGTGCCAGCAGCTTATACGGCCCGCGCGATGAGCAGTTCTTC
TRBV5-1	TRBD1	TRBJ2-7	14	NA	CASSWDRGRNEQYF	TGCGCCAGCAGCTGGGACAGGGGGAGAAACGAGCAGTACTTC
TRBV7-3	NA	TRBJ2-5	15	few	CATSLLGHDQETQYF	TGTGCCACCAGCTTATTGGGTCACGACCAAGAGACCCAGTACTTC
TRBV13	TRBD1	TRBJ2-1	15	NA	CASSNVGGRYNEQFF	TGTGCCAGCAGCAACGTAGGGGGCCGGTACAATGAGCAGTTCTTC
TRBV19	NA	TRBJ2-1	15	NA	CASSIEGGGYNEQFF	TGTGCCAGTAGTATAGAAGGAGGGGGTTACAATGAGCAGTTCTTC
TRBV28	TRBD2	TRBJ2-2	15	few	CVTLPGTRTTGELFF	TGTGTCACCCTCCCCGGGACTAGGACCACCGGGGAGCTGTTTTTT
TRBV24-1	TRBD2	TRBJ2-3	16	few	CATSGRTSGNTDTQYF	TGTGCCACCAGTGGCCGGACTAGCGGAAACACAGATACGCAGTATTTT
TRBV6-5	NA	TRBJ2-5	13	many	CASSYRGGETQYF	TGTGCCAGCAGTTACAGGGGTGGAGAGACCCAGTACTTC
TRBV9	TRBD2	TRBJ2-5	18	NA	CASSERAGPAGVYETQYF	TGTGCCAGCAGCGAGCGGGCGGGTCCAGCGGGAGTCTACGAGACCCAGTACTTC
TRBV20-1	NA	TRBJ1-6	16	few	CSAKEARLGDDSPLHF	TGCAGTGCTAAGGAGGCCAGGCTAGGGGACGATTCACCCCTCCACTTT
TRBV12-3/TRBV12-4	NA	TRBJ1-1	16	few	CASSLAQPGAVTEAFF	TGTGCCAGCAGTTTAGCGCAGCCGGGGGCGGTCACTGAAGCTTTCTTT
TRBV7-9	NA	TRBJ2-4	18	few	CASSLADGVDVAKNIQYF	TGTGCCAGCAGCTTAGCGGACGGGGTGGACGTGGCCAAAAACATTCAGTACTTC
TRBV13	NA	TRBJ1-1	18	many	CASSQGAGHREENTEAFF	TGTGCCAGCAGCCAAGGGGCCGGTCACAGGGAAGAGAACACTGAAGCTTTCTTT
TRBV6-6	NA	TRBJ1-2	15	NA	CASSYGQGSNYGYTF	TGTGCCAGCAGTTACGGTCAGGGGTCTAACTATGGCTACACCTTC
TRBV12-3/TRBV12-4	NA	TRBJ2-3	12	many	CASSSDTDTQYF	TGTGCCAGCAGTTCGGACACAGATACGCAGTATTTT
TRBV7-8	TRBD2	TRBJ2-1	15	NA	CASRVAGTSYNEQFF	TGTGCCAGCAGGGTAGCGGGCACATCCTACAATGAGCAGTTCTTC
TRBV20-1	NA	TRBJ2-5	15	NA	CSASGSRVVVETQYF	TGCAGTGCTAGCGGGAGTCGGGTCGTCGTAGAGACCCAGTACTTC
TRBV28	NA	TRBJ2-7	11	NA	CASSLGYKQYF	TGTGCCAGCAGTTTAGGTTACAAGCAGTACTTC
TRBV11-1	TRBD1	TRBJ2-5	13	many	CASSTRQGETQYF	TGTGCCAGCAGCACTCGACAGGGAGAGACCCAGTACTTC
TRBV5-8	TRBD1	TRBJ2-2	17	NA	CASSLFSGTANTGELFF	TGTGCCAGCAGCTTGTTCTCCGGGACAGCGAACACCGGGGAGCTGTTTTTT
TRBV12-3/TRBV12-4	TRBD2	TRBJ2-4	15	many	CASSFGGRAKNIQYF	TGTGCCAGCAGTTTCGGCGGGAGGGCCAAAAACATTCAGTACTTC
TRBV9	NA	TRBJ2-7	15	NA	CASSVGPQSSYEQYF	TGTGCCAGCAGCGTAGGCCCTCAGAGCTCCTACGAGCAGTACTTC
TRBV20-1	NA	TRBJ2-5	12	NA	CSAPQGQETQYF	TGCAGTGCTCCACAAGGACAAGAGACCCAGTACTTC
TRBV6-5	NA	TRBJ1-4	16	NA	CASSYNPGQFNEKLFF	TGTGCCAGCAGTTACAACCCAGGACAGTTTAATGAAAAACTGTTTTTT
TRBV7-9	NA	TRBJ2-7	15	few	CASSSGQEGNYEQYF	TGTGCCAGCAGCTCAGGACAGGAGGGTAATTACGAGCAGTACTTC
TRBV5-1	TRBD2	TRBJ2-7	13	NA	CASSFPGGTEQYF	TGCGCCAGCAGCTTCCCCGGGGGGACCGAGCAGTACTTC
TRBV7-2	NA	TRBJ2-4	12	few	CASSFPGNIQYF	TGTGCCAGCAGCTTTCCGGGAAACATTCAGTACTTC
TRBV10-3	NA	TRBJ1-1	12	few	CAIRTSDTEAFF	TGTGCCATCAGGACAAGCGACACTGAAGCTTTCTTT
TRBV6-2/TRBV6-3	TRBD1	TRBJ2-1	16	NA	CASSSPPGQGAYEQFF	TGTGCCAGCAGTTCTCCGCCGGGACAGGGGGCCTATGAGCAGTTCTTC
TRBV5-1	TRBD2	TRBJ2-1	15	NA	CASSFPLAGHNEQFF	TGCGCCAGCAGCTTTCCGCTAGCGGGGCACAATGAGCAGTTCTTC
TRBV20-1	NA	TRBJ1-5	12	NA	CSAIPGAQPQHF	TGCAGTGCTATTCCTGGTGCGCAGCCCCAGCATTTT
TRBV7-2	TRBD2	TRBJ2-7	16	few	CASSLDGTSLFYEQYF	TGTGCCAGCAGCTTAGACGGGACTAGCCTGTTCTACGAGCAGTACTTC
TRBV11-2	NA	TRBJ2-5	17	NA	CASSRLKGKGEQETQYF	TGTGCCAGCAGCCGCCTTAAGGGGAAGGGTGAACAAGAGACCCAGTACTTC
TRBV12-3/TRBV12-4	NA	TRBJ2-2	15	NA	CASSGMAGATGELFF	TGTGCCAGCAGTGGGATGGCGGGGGCCACCGGGGAGCTGTTTTTT
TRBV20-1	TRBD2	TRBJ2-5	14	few	CSAWGFGGKETQYF	TGCAGTGCTTGGGGGTTCGGGGGGAAAGAGACCCAGTACTTC
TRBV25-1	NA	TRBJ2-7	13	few	CASSEDPPYEQYF	TGTGCCAGCAGTGAGGACCCTCCCTACGAGCAGTACTTC
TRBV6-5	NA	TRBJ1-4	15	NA	CASSYSTATNEKLFF	TGTGCCAGCAGTTACTCGACTGCAACTAATGAAAAACTGTTTTTT
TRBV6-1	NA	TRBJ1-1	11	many	CASRGNTEAFF	TGTGCCAGCCGCGGCAACACTGAAGCTTTCTTT
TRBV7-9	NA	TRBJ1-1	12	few	CASRGRDTEAFF	TGTGCCAGCAGGGGGCGCGACACTGAAGCTTTCTTT
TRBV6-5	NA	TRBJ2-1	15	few	CATKTGATPYNEQFF	TGTGCCACCAAAACGGGGGCCACCCCGTACAATGAGCAGTTCTTC
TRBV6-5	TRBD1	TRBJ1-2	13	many	CASSYRTGYGYTF	TGTGCCAGCAGTTACAGGACAGGGTATGGCTACACCTTC
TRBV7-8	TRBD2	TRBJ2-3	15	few	CASSLGLAPPDTQYF	TGTGCCAGCAGCTTGGGACTAGCGCCCCCAGATACGCAGTATTTT
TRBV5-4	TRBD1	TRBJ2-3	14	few	CASSLQGATDTQYF	TGTGCCAGCAGCTTACAGGGGGCCACAGATACGCAGTATTTT
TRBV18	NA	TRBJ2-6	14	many	CASSPPAGANVLTF	TGTGCCAGCTCACCACCAGCTGGGGCCAACGTCCTGACTTTC
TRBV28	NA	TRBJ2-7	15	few	CASSEGSGGFYEQYF	TGTGCCAGCAGCGAGGGGAGCGGAGGTTTCTACGAGCAGTACTTC
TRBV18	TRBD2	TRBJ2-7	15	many	CASSPGTSGRNEQYF	TGTGCCAGCTCACCAGGGACTAGCGGGAGGAATGAGCAGTACTTC
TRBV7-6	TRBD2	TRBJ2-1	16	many	CASSLAGGGPGNEQFF	TGTGCCAGCAGCTTAGCTGGGGGAGGGCCCGGCAATGAGCAGTTCTTC
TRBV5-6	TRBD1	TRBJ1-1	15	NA	CASGSQGAGNTEAFF	TGTGCCAGCGGATCACAGGGGGCCGGGAACACTGAAGCTTTCTTT
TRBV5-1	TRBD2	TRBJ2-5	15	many	CASSRTSGSRETQYF	TGCGCCAGCAGCCGAACTAGCGGAAGTCGAGAGACCCAGTACTTC
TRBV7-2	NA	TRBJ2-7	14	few	CASSPDRFSYEQYF	TGTGCCAGCAGCCCGGACAGATTCTCCTACGAGCAGTACTTC
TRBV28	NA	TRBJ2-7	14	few	CASSLYSGPYEQYF	TGTGCCAGCAGTTTATATTCAGGCCCGTACGAGCAGTACTTC
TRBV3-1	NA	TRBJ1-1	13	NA	CASSQGGGTEAFF	TGTGCCAGCAGCCAAGGGGGTGGCACTGAAGCTTTCTTT
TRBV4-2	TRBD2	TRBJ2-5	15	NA	CASSQVAGGDETQYF	TGTGCCAGCAGCCAAGTAGCGGGAGGCGATGAGACCCAGTACTTC
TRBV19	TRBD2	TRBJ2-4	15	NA	CASSDGGLAKNIRYF	TGTGCCAGTAGTGACGGAGGACTAGCCAAAAACATTCGGTACTTC
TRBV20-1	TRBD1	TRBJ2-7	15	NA	CSARVGQGATYEQYF	TGCAGTGCTAGAGTCGGCCAGGGGGCTACATACGAGCAGTACTTC